The T cell receptor beta chain described here comes from a study of T cells in women clearing cervical HPV infection. Study information: Controls were women whose single incident HPV16 infection cleared within 12 months without precancer or cancer. Controls gave blood once infection was undetectable; cases at lesion identification. The study's findings and limits: CIN3+ cases had significantly higher TCR richness than controls; evenness did not differ.

Germline CDR1 and CDR2: SGHRS and YFSETQ. The CDR3 totals 20 residues. Trimming cost V 1 base and J 4 bases; bases outside gene matches: 15. Data came from immunoSEQ multiplex PCR; TCRdb stores just in-frame clones and leaves some out. This sample carries tens of thousands of clones, with 7.6% going to the ten biggest clones. Concerning this clone: The antigen remains undetermined. Read data end 3 residues before the CDR3 end; the end is taken from the germline J gene.

V gene TRBV5-1 combines with J gene TRBJ2-1, with 12 bases lining up with TRBD2. Sequencing was performed on blood buffy coat. The TCR was taken from a woman aged 18-70 years with a cervical HPV16 infection that either progressed to CIN3+ or cleared (not recorded which). CDR3 DNA, as far as it was read: TGCGCCAGCAGCTTGACGACAGGCCTTATAGGACTAGCGGGATACAATGAG. Translated, it gives CASSLTTGLIGLAGYNE. The complete CDR3 sequence is CASSLTTGLIGLAGYNEQFF.